These T cell receptor beta chains were read from a single sample in a study of cytomegalovirus exposure and HLA in healthy donors. TCRdb keeps only in-frame clones here, not all; method: immunoSEQ multiplex PCR. The sample yields 100,000 to 150,000 clones, around 81% seen once. The material sequenced was PBMCs. The receptors here all came from a female donor in good health and CMV-seronegative. CDR3s include the opening cysteine and the closing phenylalanine or tryptophan. D genes are given only for firm matches. A clone size is listed for some rows: how often the clone was seen (once, few, many), or a class if it is expanded.

D	J	size	V	DNA	CDR3
-	TRBJ2-2	once	TRBV5-1	TGCGCCAGCAGCCAAGGGGCTAGCGTTAACACCGGGGAGCTGTTTTTT	CASSQGASVNTGELFF
TRBD2	TRBJ2-1	-	TRBV2	TGTGCCGGCCGGGACTACTACAGTGAGCAGTTCTTC	CAGRDYYSEQFF
TRBD2	TRBJ2-7	-	TRBV11-2	TGTGCCAGTAATTCGGGGGGCGAGCAGTACTTC	CASNSGGEQYF
TRBD1	TRBJ1-3	-	TRBV10-3	TGTGCCATCAGTGTGGGACAGGGCGATATCTCCTTGAACACCATATATTTT	CAISVGQGDISLNTIYF
-	TRBJ1-1	-	TRBV6-5	TGTGCCAGCAGCGGTAGAAACACTGAAGCTTTCTTT	CASSGRNTEAFF
-	TRBJ2-3	-	TRBV15	TGTGCCACCAGCAGAGACAAGGGATCCCACCACGGGGTCGCAGATACGCAGTATTTT	CATSRDKGSHHGVADTQYF
TRBD1	TRBJ1-5	-	TRBV6-5	TGTGCCAGCACCTCAGGACAGGGGTTTGGTCAGCCCCAGCATTTT	CASTSGQGFGQPQHF
-	TRBJ1-4	-	TRBV6-1	TGTGCCAGCAGGCCCCGGGGGGGCGAAAAACTGTTTTTT	CASRPRGGEKLFF
-	TRBJ2-7	-	TRBV10-3	TGTGCCATCAGCGGGGGGCCTCGGTATGGGGAGGATCGTCACGAGCAGTACTTC	CAISGGPRYGEDRHEQYF
-	TRBJ1-1	-	TRBV19	TGTGCCAGTAGTGGTCAGGCTGAATCTGAAGCTTTCTTT	CASSGQAESEAFF
-	TRBJ2-3	once	TRBV18	TGTGCCAGCTCACCACGGCACGAGGGCGATACGCAGTATTTT	CASSPRHEGDTQYF
TRBD1	TRBJ2-1	-	TRBV19	TGTGCCAGTAGTCAGGACAGGAATTCCTACAATGAGCAGTTCTTC	CASSQDRNSYNEQFF
-	TRBJ2-7	-	TRBV6-5	TGTGCCAGCAGGTCAGACAGGAACTACGAGCAGTACTTC	CASRSDRNYEQYF
TRBD1	TRBJ1-1	few	TRBV9	TGTGCCAGCAGGGGGACAGGGTCGGCTGAAGCTTTCTTT	CASRGTGSAEAFF
-	TRBJ2-7	-	TRBV10-3	TGTGCCATCAGTGTCCAGGACTCCTACGAGCAGTACTTC	CAISVQDSYEQYF
TRBD1	TRBJ1-1	few	TRBV6-5	TGTGCCAGCAGTCGAGGGGACAGTGAAGCTTTCTTT	CASSRGDSEAFF
-	TRBJ1-1	-	TRBV7-9	TGTGCCAGCAGCTTAGTAAGGGTCTTTGTGGACAGTTCGAACACTGAAGCTTTCTTT	CASSLVRVFVDSSNTEAFF
-	TRBJ2-7	-	TRBV30	TGTGCCTGGAGTTTCGGAGGGAGGCCTCCTTACGAGCAGTACTTC	CAWSFGGRPPYEQYF
-	TRBJ2-6	-	TRBV4-2	TGTGCCAGCAGAAATAGCGGCGGCTTTCGTGGGGCCAACGTCCTGACTTTC	CASRNSGGFRGANVLTF
TRBD2	TRBJ2-7	-	TRBV18	TGTGCCAGCTCGGGAGGGGCTCTTTCCTACGAGCAGTACTTC	CASSGGALSYEQYF
-	TRBJ2-7	-	TRBV7-9	TGTGCCAGCAGCTTAGCTACGGGGAGCTCCTACGAGCAGTACTTC	CASSLATGSSYEQYF
-	TRBJ2-1	-	TRBV19	TGTGCCAGTAGTATAGAAGGAGGATCCTACAATGAGCAGTTCTTC	CASSIEGGSYNEQFF